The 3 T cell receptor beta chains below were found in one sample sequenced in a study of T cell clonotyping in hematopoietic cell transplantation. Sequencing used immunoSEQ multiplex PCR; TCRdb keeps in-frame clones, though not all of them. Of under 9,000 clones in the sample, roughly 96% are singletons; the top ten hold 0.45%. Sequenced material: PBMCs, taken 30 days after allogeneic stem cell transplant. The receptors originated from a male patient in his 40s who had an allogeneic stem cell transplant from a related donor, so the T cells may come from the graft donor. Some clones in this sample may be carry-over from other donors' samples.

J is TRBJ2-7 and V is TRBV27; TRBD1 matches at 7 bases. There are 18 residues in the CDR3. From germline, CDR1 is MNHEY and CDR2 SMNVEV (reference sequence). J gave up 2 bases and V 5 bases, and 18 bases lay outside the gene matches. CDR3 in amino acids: CASSPRHLGGNLAYEQYF. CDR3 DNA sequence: TGTGCCAGCAGTCCCCGTCATTTAGGGGGCAACCTGGCCTACGAGCAGTACTTC.

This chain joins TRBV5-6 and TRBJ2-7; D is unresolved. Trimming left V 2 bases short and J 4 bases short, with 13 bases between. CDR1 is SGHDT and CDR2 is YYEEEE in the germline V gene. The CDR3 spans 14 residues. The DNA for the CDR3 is TGTGCCAGCAGCTTCATTGATGCTGATTACGAGCAGTACTTC. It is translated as CASSFIDADYEQYF.

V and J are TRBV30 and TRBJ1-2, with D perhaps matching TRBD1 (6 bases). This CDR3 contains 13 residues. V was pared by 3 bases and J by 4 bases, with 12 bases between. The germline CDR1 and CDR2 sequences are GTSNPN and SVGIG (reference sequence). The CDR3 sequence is CAWREQGIYGYTF. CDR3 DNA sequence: TGTGCCTGGAGAGAACAGGGAATCTATGGCTACACCTTC.